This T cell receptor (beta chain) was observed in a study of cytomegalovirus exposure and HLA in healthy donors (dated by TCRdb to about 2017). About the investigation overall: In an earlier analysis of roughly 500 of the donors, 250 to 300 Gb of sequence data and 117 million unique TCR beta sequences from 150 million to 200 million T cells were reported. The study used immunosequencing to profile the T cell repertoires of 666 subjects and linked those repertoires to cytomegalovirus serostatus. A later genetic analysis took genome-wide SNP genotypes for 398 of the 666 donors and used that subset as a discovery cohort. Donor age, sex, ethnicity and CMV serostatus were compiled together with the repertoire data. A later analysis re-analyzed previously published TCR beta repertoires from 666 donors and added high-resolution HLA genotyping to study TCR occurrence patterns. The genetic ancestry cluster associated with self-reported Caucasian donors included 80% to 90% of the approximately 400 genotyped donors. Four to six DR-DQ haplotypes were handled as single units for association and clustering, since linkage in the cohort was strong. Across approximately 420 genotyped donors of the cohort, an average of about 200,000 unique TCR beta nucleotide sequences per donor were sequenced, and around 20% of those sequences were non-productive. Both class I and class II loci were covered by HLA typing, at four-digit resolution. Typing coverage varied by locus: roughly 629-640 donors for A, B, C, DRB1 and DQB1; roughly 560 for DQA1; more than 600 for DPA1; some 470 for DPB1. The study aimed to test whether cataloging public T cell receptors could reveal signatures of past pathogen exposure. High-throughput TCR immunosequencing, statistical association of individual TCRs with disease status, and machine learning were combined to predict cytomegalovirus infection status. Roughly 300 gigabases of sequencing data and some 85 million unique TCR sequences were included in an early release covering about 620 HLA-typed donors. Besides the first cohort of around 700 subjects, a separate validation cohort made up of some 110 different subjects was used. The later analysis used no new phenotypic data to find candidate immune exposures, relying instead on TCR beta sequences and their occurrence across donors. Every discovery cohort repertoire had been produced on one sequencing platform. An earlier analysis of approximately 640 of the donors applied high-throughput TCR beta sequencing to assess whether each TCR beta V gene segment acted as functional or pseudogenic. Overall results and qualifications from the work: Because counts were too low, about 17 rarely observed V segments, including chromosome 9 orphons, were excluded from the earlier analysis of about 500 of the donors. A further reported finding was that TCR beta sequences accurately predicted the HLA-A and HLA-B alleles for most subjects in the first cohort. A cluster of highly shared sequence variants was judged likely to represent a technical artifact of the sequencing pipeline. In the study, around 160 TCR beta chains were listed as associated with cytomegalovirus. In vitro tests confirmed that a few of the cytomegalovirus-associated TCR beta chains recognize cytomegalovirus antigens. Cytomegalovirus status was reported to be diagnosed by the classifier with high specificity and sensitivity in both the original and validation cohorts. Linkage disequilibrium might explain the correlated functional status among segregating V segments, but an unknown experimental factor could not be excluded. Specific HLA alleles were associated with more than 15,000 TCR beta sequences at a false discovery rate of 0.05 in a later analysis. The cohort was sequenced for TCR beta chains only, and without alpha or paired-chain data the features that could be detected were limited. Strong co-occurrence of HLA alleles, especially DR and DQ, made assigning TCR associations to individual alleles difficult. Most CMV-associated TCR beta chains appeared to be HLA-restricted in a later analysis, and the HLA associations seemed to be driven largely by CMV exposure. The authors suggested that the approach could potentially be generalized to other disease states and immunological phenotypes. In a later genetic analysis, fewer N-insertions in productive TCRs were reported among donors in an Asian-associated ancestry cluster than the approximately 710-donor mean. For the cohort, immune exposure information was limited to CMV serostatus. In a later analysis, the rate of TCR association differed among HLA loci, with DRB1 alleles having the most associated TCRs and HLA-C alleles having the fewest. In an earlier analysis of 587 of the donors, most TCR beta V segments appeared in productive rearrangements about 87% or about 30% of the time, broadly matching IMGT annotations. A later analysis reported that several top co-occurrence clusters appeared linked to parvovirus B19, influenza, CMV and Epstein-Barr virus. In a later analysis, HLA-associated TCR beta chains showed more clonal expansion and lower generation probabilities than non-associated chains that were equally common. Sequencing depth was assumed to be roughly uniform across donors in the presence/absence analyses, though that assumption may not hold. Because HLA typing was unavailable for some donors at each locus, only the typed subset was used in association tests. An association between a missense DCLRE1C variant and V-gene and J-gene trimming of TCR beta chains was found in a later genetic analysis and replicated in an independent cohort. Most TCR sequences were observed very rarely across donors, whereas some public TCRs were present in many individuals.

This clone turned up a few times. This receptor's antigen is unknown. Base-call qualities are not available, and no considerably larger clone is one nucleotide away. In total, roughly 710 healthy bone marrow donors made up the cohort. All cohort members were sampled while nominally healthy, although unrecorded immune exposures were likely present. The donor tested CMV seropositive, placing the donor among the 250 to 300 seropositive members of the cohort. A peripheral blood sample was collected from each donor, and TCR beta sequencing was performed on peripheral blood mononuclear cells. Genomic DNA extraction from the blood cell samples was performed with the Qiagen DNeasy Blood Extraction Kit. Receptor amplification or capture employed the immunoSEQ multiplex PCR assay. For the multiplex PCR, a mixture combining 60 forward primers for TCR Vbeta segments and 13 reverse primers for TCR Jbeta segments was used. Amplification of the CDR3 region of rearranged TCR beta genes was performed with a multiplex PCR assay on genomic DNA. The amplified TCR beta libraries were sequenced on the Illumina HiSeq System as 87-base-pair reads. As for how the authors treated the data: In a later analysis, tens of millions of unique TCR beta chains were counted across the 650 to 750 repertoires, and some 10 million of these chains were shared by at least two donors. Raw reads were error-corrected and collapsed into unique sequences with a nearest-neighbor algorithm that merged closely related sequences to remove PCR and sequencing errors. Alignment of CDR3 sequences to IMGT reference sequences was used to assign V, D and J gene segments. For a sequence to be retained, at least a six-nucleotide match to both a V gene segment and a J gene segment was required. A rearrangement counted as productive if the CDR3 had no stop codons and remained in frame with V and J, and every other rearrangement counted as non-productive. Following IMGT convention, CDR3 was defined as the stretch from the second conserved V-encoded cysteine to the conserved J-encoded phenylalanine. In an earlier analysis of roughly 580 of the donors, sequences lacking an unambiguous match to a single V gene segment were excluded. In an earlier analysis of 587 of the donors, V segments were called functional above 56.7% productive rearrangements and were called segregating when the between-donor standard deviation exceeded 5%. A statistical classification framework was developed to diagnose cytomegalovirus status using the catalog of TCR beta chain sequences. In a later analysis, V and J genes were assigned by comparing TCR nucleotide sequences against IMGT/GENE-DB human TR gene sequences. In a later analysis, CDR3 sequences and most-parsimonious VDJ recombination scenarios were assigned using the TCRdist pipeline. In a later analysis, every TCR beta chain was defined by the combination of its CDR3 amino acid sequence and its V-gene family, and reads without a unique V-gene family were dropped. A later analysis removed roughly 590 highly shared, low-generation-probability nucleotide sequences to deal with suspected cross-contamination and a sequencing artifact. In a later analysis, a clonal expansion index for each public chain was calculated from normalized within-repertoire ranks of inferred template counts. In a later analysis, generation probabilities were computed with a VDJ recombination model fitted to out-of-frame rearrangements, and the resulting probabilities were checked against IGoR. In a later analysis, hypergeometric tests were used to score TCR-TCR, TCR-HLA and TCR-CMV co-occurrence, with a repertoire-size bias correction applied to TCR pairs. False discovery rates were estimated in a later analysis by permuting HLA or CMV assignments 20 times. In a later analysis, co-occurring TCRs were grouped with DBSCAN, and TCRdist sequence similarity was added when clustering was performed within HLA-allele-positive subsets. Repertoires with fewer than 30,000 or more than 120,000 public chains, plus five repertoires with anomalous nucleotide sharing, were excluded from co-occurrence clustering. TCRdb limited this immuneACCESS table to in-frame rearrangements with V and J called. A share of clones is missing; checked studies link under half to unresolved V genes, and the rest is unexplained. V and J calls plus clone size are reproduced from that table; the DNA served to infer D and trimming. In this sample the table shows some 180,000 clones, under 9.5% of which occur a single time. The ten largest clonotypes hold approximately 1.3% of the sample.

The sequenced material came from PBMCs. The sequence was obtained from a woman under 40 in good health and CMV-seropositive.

The CDR3 region: CASSLLGSYGYTF. The DNA reads TGTGCCAGCAGCTTATTGGGCTCCTATGGCTACACCTTC. Recombination linked TRBV11-2 to TRBJ1-2, with no confidently assigned D gene. The cysteine opens and the phenylalanine closes a CDR3 of 13 amino acids. The kept DNA is CDR3 alone, 39 bases in frame from the first base. CDR1 and CDR2 (SGHAT, FQNNGV) derive from the germline V gene. Trimming costs V 2 bases and J 4 bases, and their ends lie 8 bases apart.